These T cell receptor beta chains were read from a single sample in a study of cytomegalovirus exposure and HLA in healthy donors. Libraries were prepared by immunoSEQ multiplex PCR; TCRdb keeps only in-frame clonotypes and omits some of them. The sample yields about 110,000 clones, approximately 85% seen once. The sample comprised PBMCs. These receptor sequences come from a man aged 50 to 60 in good health and CMV-seronegative. The CDR3 runs from the conserved cysteine through the conserved F or W. The order of the fields is J gene, clone size, D gene, V gene, CDR3 length, CDR3 protein, CDR3 DNA. The D gene is left open where the match is weak. Clone size is shown for a subset of rows, as once, few, many or a class of expanded clone.

j_gene: TRBJ2-5; abundance: NA; d_gene: TRBD2; v_gene: TRBV6-6; len: 15; CDR3aa: CASSAPGGLRETQYF; CDR3nt: TGTGCCAGCAGTGCCCCGGGGGGGCTACGGGAGACCCAGTACTTC
j_gene: TRBJ2-2; abundance: NA; d_gene: TRBD1; v_gene: TRBV5-1; len: 14; CDR3aa: CASARTGGTGELFF; CDR3nt: TGCGCCAGCGCGAGGACAGGGGGCACCGGGGAGCTGTTTTTT
j_gene: TRBJ1-3; abundance: NA; d_gene: NA; v_gene: TRBV19; len: 16; CDR3aa: CASSRVGGTSGNTIYF; CDR3nt: TGTGCCAGTAGCCGAGTTGGGGGGACTTCTGGAAACACCATATATTTT
j_gene: TRBJ1-3; abundance: NA; d_gene: NA; v_gene: TRBV9; len: 14; CDR3aa: CASSVTGQGNTIYF; CDR3nt: TGTGCCAGCAGCGTCACAGGGCAGGGAAACACCATATATTTT
j_gene: TRBJ2-1; abundance: NA; d_gene: NA; v_gene: TRBV7-8; len: 13; CDR3aa: CASSFGRGNEQFF; CDR3nt: TGTGCCAGCAGCTTTGGCAGGGGCAATGAGCAGTTCTTC
j_gene: TRBJ1-1; abundance: NA; d_gene: NA; v_gene: TRBV5-1; len: 15; CDR3aa: CASSLITGMNTEAFF; CDR3nt: TGCGCCAGCAGCTTAATAACAGGGATGAACACTGAAGCTTTCTTT
j_gene: TRBJ2-5; abundance: NA; d_gene: TRBD1; v_gene: TRBV5-1; len: 13; CDR3aa: CASRLRGQETQYF; CDR3nt: TGCGCCAGCAGACTCAGGGGGCAAGAGACCCAGTACTTC
j_gene: TRBJ1-1; abundance: NA; d_gene: NA; v_gene: TRBV5-1; len: 15; CDR3aa: CASSPDIVVNTEAFF; CDR3nt: TGCGCCAGCAGCCCGGACATTGTCGTGAACACTGAAGCTTTCTTT
j_gene: TRBJ2-2; abundance: NA; d_gene: TRBD1; v_gene: TRBV7-3; len: 16; CDR3aa: CASSTPGTGNTGELFF; CDR3nt: TGTGCCAGCAGCACCCCCGGGACAGGAAACACCGGGGAGCTGTTTTTT
j_gene: TRBJ2-2; abundance: NA; d_gene: NA; v_gene: TRBV5-1; len: 13; CDR3aa: CASSAAEGGELFF; CDR3nt: TGCGCCAGCAGCGCAGCGGAGGGCGGGGAGCTGTTTTTT
j_gene: TRBJ1-2; abundance: once; d_gene: NA; v_gene: TRBV7-9; len: 12; CDR3aa: CASSHRATGYTF; CDR3nt: TGTGCCAGCAGCCACCGAGCCACTGGCTACACCTTC
j_gene: TRBJ1-2; abundance: NA; d_gene: NA; v_gene: TRBV30; len: 13; CDR3aa: CAWSLLSGYGYTF; CDR3nt: TGTGCCTGGAGTCTATTATCGGGCTATGGCTACACCTTC
j_gene: TRBJ1-5; abundance: NA; d_gene: NA; v_gene: TRBV6-5; len: 13; CDR3aa: CASGQNSNQPQHF; CDR3nt: TGTGCCAGCGGACAGAATAGCAATCAGCCCCAGCATTTT
j_gene: TRBJ1-5; abundance: NA; d_gene: NA; v_gene: TRBV2; len: 13; CDR3aa: CASSEQGNQPQHF; CDR3nt: TGTGCCAGCAGTGAACAGGGGAATCAGCCCCAGCATTTT
j_gene: TRBJ1-4; abundance: NA; d_gene: TRBD1; v_gene: TRBV28; len: 13; CDR3aa: CASSLAGGEKLFF; CDR3nt: TGTGCCAGCAGTCTTGCAGGGGGCGAAAAACTGTTTTTT
j_gene: TRBJ1-1; abundance: NA; d_gene: NA; v_gene: TRBV5-1; len: 16; CDR3aa: CASSLSRGGVNTEAFF; CDR3nt: TGCGCCAGCAGCTTGTCGAGGGGGGGGGTGAACACTGAAGCTTTCTTT
j_gene: TRBJ2-1; abundance: NA; d_gene: TRBD2; v_gene: TRBV5-4; len: 14; CDR3aa: CASSLAGGPKEQFF; CDR3nt: TGTGCCAGCAGCTTGGCGGGGGGTCCCAAAGAGCAGTTCTTC
j_gene: TRBJ1-3; abundance: NA; d_gene: NA; v_gene: TRBV10-3; len: 12; CDR3aa: CAISVGGNTIYF; CDR3nt: TGTGCCATCAGTGTGGGCGGAAACACCATATATTTT
j_gene: TRBJ1-2; abundance: few; d_gene: NA; v_gene: TRBV6-4; len: 16; CDR3aa: CASSARGGRQDYGYTF; CDR3nt: TGTGCCAGCAGTGCTCGGGGGGGGAGACAAGACTATGGCTACACCTTC
j_gene: TRBJ2-5; abundance: NA; d_gene: NA; v_gene: TRBV28; len: 15; CDR3aa: CASSRPGTLQETQYF; CDR3nt: TGTGCCAGCAGTAGACCCGGGACACTCCAAGAGACCCAGTACTTC
j_gene: TRBJ1-3; abundance: NA; d_gene: TRBD1; v_gene: TRBV25-1; len: 17; CDR3aa: CASSQPGTGGSGNTIYF; CDR3nt: TGTGCCAGCAGCCAGCCGGGGACAGGGGGCTCTGGAAACACCATATATTTT
j_gene: TRBJ2-2; abundance: NA; d_gene: NA; v_gene: TRBV2; len: 15; CDR3aa: CASSGQTDYTGELFF; CDR3nt: TGTGCCAGCAGTGGGCAGACAGATTACACCGGGGAGCTGTTTTTT
j_gene: TRBJ1-1; abundance: NA; d_gene: NA; v_gene: TRBV10-3; len: 12; CDR3aa: CAIRDSYTEAFF; CDR3nt: TGTGCCATCAGGGACAGTTACACTGAAGCTTTCTTT
j_gene: TRBJ2-3; abundance: NA; d_gene: NA; v_gene: TRBV15; len: 18; CDR3aa: CATSRDLLLDSSTDTQYF; CDR3nt: TGTGCCACCAGCAGAGATCTTTTATTGGACAGTAGCACAGATACGCAGTATTTT
j_gene: TRBJ2-5; abundance: once; d_gene: NA; v_gene: TRBV5-4; len: 15; CDR3aa: CASSSPTTPGETQYF; CDR3nt: TGTGCCAGCAGCTCACCGACAACTCCTGGGGAGACCCAGTACTTC
j_gene: TRBJ1-5; abundance: NA; d_gene: NA; v_gene: TRBV6-5; len: 13; CDR3aa: CASSIYPNQPQHF; CDR3nt: TGTGCCAGCAGTATTTATCCGAATCAGCCCCAGCATTTT
j_gene: TRBJ2-5; abundance: NA; d_gene: NA; v_gene: TRBV5-6; len: 14; CDR3aa: CASSRGPGEGTQYF; CDR3nt: TGTGCCAGCAGCAGGGGTCCAGGGGAGGGGACCCAGTACTTC
j_gene: TRBJ1-4; abundance: NA; d_gene: TRBD1; v_gene: TRBV19; len: 16; CDR3aa: CASSIPRDSKNEKLFF; CDR3nt: TGTGCCAGTAGTATACCCCGGGACAGTAAGAATGAAAAACTGTTTTTT
j_gene: TRBJ1-2; abundance: NA; d_gene: TRBD1; v_gene: TRBV5-5; len: 14; CDR3aa: CASSLVDRGHGYTF; CDR3nt: TGTGCCAGCAGCTTGGTAGACAGGGGACATGGCTACACCTTC
j_gene: TRBJ1-1; abundance: NA; d_gene: TRBD1; v_gene: TRBV2; len: 15; CDR3aa: CASNVDRVWDTEAFF; CDR3nt: TGTGCCAGCAACGTAGACAGGGTTTGGGACACTGAAGCTTTCTTT
j_gene: TRBJ1-6; abundance: NA; d_gene: NA; v_gene: TRBV30; len: 12; CDR3aa: CAWTLGRPPLHF; CDR3nt: TGTGCCTGGACGCTGGGGCGGCCACCCCTCCACTTT
j_gene: TRBJ1-1; abundance: NA; d_gene: TRBD1; v_gene: TRBV5-1; len: 17; CDR3aa: CASSLDPGTGRNTEAFF; CDR3nt: TGCGCCAGCAGCTTGGATCCCGGGACAGGGAGGAACACTGAAGCTTTCTTT
j_gene: TRBJ2-7; abundance: NA; d_gene: TRBD1; v_gene: TRBV6-1; len: 15; CDR3aa: CASIYPGQGTYEQYF; CDR3nt: TGTGCCAGCATTTATCCGGGACAGGGAACTTACGAGCAGTACTTC
j_gene: TRBJ1-1; abundance: NA; d_gene: NA; v_gene: TRBV7-2; len: 13; CDR3aa: CASSSATGSEAFF; CDR3nt: TGTGCCAGCAGCTCAGCGACAGGCTCTGAAGCTTTCTTT
j_gene: TRBJ2-5; abundance: NA; d_gene: TRBD1; v_gene: TRBV10-3; len: 17; CDR3aa: CAISEQTGQGFQETQYF; CDR3nt: TGTGCCATCAGTGAGCAGACTGGACAGGGGTTCCAAGAGACCCAGTACTTC
j_gene: TRBJ1-1; abundance: few; d_gene: TRBD1; v_gene: TRBV6-6; len: 13; CDR3aa: CASNLGTAVRAFF; CDR3nt: TGTGCCAGCAACTTAGGGACAGCCGTTCGAGCTTTCTTT
j_gene: TRBJ2-5; abundance: few; d_gene: TRBD1; v_gene: TRBV5-1; len: 15; CDR3aa: CASSPWTGGGETQYF; CDR3nt: TGCGCCAGCAGCCCCTGGACAGGGGGTGGGGAGACCCAGTACTTC
j_gene: TRBJ1-2; abundance: NA; d_gene: NA; v_gene: TRBV7-2; len: 17; CDR3aa: CASSLMARQSQASGYTF; CDR3nt: TGTGCCAGCAGCTTAATGGCGAGACAGTCACAAGCTAGTGGCTACACCTTC
j_gene: TRBJ2-3; abundance: few; d_gene: NA; v_gene: TRBV5-1; len: 13; CDR3aa: CASSLSGTDTQYF; CDR3nt: TGCGCCAGCAGCTTGTCGGGGACAGATACGCAGTATTTT
j_gene: TRBJ2-1; abundance: NA; d_gene: NA; v_gene: TRBV29-1; len: 16; CDR3aa: CSVEASNRVSYNEQFF; CDR3nt: TGCAGCGTTGAAGCGTCCAACAGGGTATCCTACAATGAGCAGTTCTTC
j_gene: TRBJ1-3; abundance: NA; d_gene: TRBD1; v_gene: TRBV4-2; len: 16; CDR3aa: CASSRTGEASGNTIYF; CDR3nt: TGTGCCAGCAGCCGCACAGGGGAAGCCTCTGGAAACACCATATATTTT
j_gene: TRBJ1-4; abundance: few; d_gene: TRBD1; v_gene: TRBV10-2; len: 16; CDR3aa: CASSESGQGGGEKLFF; CDR3nt: TGCGCCAGCAGTGAATCTGGACAGGGGGGGGGTGAAAAACTGTTTTTT
j_gene: TRBJ2-7; abundance: few; d_gene: NA; v_gene: TRBV9; len: 14; CDR3aa: CASSVVSSSYEQYF; CDR3nt: TGTGCCAGCAGCGTAGTCTCTAGCTCCTACGAGCAGTACTTC
j_gene: TRBJ2-6; abundance: few; d_gene: TRBD1; v_gene: TRBV27; len: 17; CDR3aa: CASSTGTGVPGANVLTF; CDR3nt: TGTGCCAGCAGCACCGGGACAGGGGTGCCCGGGGCCAACGTCCTGACTTTC
j_gene: TRBJ1-4; abundance: NA; d_gene: NA; v_gene: TRBV5-6; len: 12; CDR3aa: CASSIRPGKTDF; CDR3nt: TGTGCCAGCAGCATTCGACCAGGGAAGACCGATTTT
j_gene: TRBJ2-1; abundance: few; d_gene: NA; v_gene: TRBV4-1; len: 11; CDR3aa: CASSRDNEQFF; CDR3nt: TGCGCCAGCAGCCGAGACAATGAGCAGTTCTTC